The clone carrying this T cell receptor beta chain has just a few counts. These data belong to a study of early T cells in non-severe SARS-CoV-2 infection. TCRdb passed the 5' RACE reads through MiXCR, listing each CDR3 protein once. The top ten hold 9% to 10% of the sample, which has over 50,000 distinct CDR3 sequences, more than 13% seen once. This material consisted of whole blood, taken at baseline. The receptor was isolated from an adult who was a healthcare worker with PCR-confirmed SARS-CoV-2 infection or an uninfected control (not recorded which).

The CDR3 DNA reads as TGTGCCAGTAGTTTACAGGCCGGGGAGCTGTTTTTT. The encoded protein is CASSLQAGELFF. V usage is TRBV19 and J usage is TRBJ2-2; tentatively, D is TRBD1 (5 bases). V lost 5 bases and J lost 6, with 7 bases in between. Germline loops: CDR1 LNHDA, CDR2 SQIVND (reference sequence). This CDR3 spans 12 amino acids. The whole variable domain, filled in from reference TRBV19 and TRBJ2-2, reads DGGITQSPKYLFRKEGQNVTLSCEQNLNHDAMYWYRQDPGQGLRLIYYSQIVNDFQKGDIAEGYSVSREKKESFPLTVTSAQKNPTAFYLCASSLQAGELFFGEGSRLTVL.